This T cell receptor (beta chain) was recorded in a study of cytomegalovirus exposure and HLA in healthy donors. The table came from immunoSEQ multiplex PCR; TCRdb's copy has only in-frame clones and leaves some out. The data show some 85,000 clones, with roughly 95% seen just once and under 1.5% held by the top ten. Germline CDR1 MDHEN, CDR2 SYDVKM. Trimming took 7 bases from V and 3 from J, leaving 12 bases between them. This CDR3 has 13 amino acids. The sequence derives from a woman aged 18-30 years in good health and CMV-seronegative. V gene TRBV28 combines with J gene TRBJ2-5, with D possibly TRBD1 on 6 matching bases. The sequenced sample consisted of PBMCs. In DNA form, the CDR3 reads TGTGCCAGCACACCAGGGGAGAAAGAGACCCAGTACTTC. Translated: CASTPGEKETQYF.